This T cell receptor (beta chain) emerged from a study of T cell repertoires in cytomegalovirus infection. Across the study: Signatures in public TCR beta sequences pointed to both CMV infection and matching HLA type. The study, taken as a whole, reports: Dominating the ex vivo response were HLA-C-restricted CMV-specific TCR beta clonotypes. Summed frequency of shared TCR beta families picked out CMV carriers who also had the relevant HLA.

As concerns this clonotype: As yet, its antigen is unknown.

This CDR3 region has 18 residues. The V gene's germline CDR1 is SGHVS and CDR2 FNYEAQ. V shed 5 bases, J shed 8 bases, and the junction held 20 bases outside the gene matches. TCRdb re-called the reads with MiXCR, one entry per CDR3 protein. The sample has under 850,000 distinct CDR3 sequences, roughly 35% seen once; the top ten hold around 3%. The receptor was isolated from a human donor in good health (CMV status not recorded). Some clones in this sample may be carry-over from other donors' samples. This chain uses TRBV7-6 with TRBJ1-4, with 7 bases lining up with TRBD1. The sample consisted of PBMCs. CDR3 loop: CASSTPSDRIGLSEKLFF. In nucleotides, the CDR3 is TGTGCCAGCAGCACCCCATCGGACAGGATTGGCCTAAGCGAAAAACTGTTTTTT.